Following are 18 T cell receptor beta chains from one sample sequenced in a study of tumor-infiltrating lymphocytes in localized non-small cell lung cancer. Here immunoSEQ multiplex PCR was the method, and the copy in TCRdb shows in-frame clones only, minus some. The repertoire has 4,900 or so clones, about 70% of them found once; the top ten carry approximately 60%. The sample comprised lung tumor tissue. These receptors all stem from a human donor with non-small cell lung cancer.

V gene TRBV11-2 combines with J gene TRBJ1-2; D remains unclear. The length of the CDR3 is 15 residues. Germline V CDR1 and CDR2: SGHAT, FQNNGV. V was clipped by 4 bases and J by 0 bases, with 12 bases between them. CDR3 bases: TGTGCCAGCAGCTCCTCTCCCGGGCCTAACTATGGCTACACCTTC. Its translation: CASSSSPGPNYGYTF.

This clone showed up just a few times. V and J are TRBV7-9 and TRBJ1-2; D is uncertain. V lost 2 bases and J lost 4, with 11 bases in between. Germline-derived CDR1 and CDR2 are SEHNR and FQNEAQ (reference sequence). The CDR3 runs to 14 residues. The CDR3 DNA is TGTGCCAGCAGCTTAAAGGGCGGAGTCTATGGCTACACCTTC. Translation: CASSLKGGVYGYTF.

V is TRBV7-2 and J is TRBJ1-4, with D possibly TRBD1 on 5 matching bases. The CDR3 is 16 residues long. Trimming cost V 5 bases and J 8 bases, with 21 bases left between them. CDR1 and CDR2 (germline): SGHTA, FQGNSA. For the CDR3, the DNA is TGTGCCAGCAGCCATCGATCGGGACGCTGGGGAGAAAAACTGTTTTTT. Translated, it gives CASSHRSGRWGEKLFF.

This clone was counted between two and nine times. The chain uses TRBV7-9 and TRBJ1-3; unclear D gene. This CDR3 has 15 residues. Germline V lookup: CDR1 SEHNR, CDR2 FQNEAQ (reference sequence). V lost 3 bases and J 2 bases, leaving 11 bases between the germline ends. The CDR3 DNA follows: TGTGCCAGCAGCTTGGACCTAGGAACTGGAAACACCATATATTTT. Protein product: CASSLDLGTGNTIYF.

CDR3 DNA sequence: TGTGCCAGCAGCTTGGTGGGGATTCCTAACGAGCAGTACGTC. Amino acids: CASSLVGIPNEQYV. V usage is TRBV5-6 and J usage is TRBJ2-7; D gene unclear. The CDR3 totals 14 residues. Germline lookup yields CDR1 SGHDT and CDR2 YYEEEE. With 0 bases removed from V and 5 bases from J, the gap between germline ends came to 12 bases.

The rearrangement uses TRBV5-6 and TRBJ1-2; TRBD1 might be the D (6 bases). The CDR3 loop spans 14 amino acids. With 0 bases removed from V and 8 bases from J, the gap between germline ends came to 14 bases. Germline V gene sequence: CDR1 SGHDT, CDR2 YYEEEE. The CDR3 here is CASSLGRGAGGYTF. Here the CDR3 DNA reads TGTGCCAGCAGCTTGGGAAGGGGGGCCGGAGGCTACACCTTC.

V is TRBV29-1 and J is TRBJ2-2; D ambiguous. The CDR3 consists of 11 residues. Per germline, CDR1 SQVTM and CDR2 ANQGSEA. Trimming cost V 8 bases and J 5 bases, with 9 bases left between them. CDR3 in amino acids: CSFRDTGELFF. For the CDR3, the DNA is TGCAGCTTTAGGGATACCGGGGAGCTGTTTTTT.

This rearrangement joins TRBV4-3 to TRBJ1-6; D uncertain. V lost 3 bases, J lost 7 bases, and 10 bases lay in between. The CDR3 has 14 amino acids. Germline values: CDR1 LGHNA, CDR2 YSLEER. The CDR3 region has the DNA TGCGCCAGCAGCCAGTTACCTGCCAATTCACCCCTCCACTTT. It is translated as CASSQLPANSPLHF.

The genes are TRBV14 and TRBJ1-5, with no clear D. The germline V and J ends were trimmed by 0 bases and 9 bases, with 9 bases remaining between them. The CDR3 sequence is 13 residues long. The germline V gene has CDR1 SGHDN and CDR2 FVKESK. The CDR3 sequence: CASSQDSWGPQHF. CDR3 nucleotide sequence: TGTGCCAGCAGCCAAGACTCCTGGGGGCCCCAGCATTTT. Full variable domain (remainder filled in from reference TRBV14 and TRBJ1-5): EAGVTQFPSHSVIEKGQTVTLRCDPISGHDNLYWYRRVMGKEIKFLLHFVKESKQDESGMPNNRFLAERTGGTYSTLKVQPAELEDSGVYFCASSQDSWGPQHFGDGTRLSIL.

The chain combines TRBV27 with TRBJ1-5; perhaps TRBD1 as D (5 bases). V gave up 5 bases and J gave up 2 bases, with 13 bases separating them. The CDR3 spans 15 residues. Germline V gene data show CDR1 as MNHEY and CDR2 as SMNVEV (reference sequence). The DNA for the CDR3 is TGTGCCAGCAGTCCTCCCTCACAGGGCAATCAGCCCCAGCATTTT. Translation: CASSPPSQGNQPQHF.

J is TRBJ2-1 and V is TRBV11-3, with D maybe TRBD2 (5 bases). CDR1 and CDR2 (germline): SGHNT, YENEEA. V gave up 7 bases and J gave up 7 bases, with 17 bases separating them. The CDR3 loop spans 14 amino acids. CDR3 DNA: TGTGCCAGCACGGGAACTAGTTTGGAGAATGAGCAGTTCTTC. It yields the protein CASTGTSLENEQFF.

CDR3 sequence reads: CASSPAGVLETQYF. CDR3 nucleotides: TGCGCCAGCAGTCCCGCAGGGGTCTTGGAGACCCAGTACTTC. This chain links TRBV5-1 with TRBJ2-5; tentatively, D is TRBD1 (6 bases). CDR3 length: 14 amino acids. In germline, CDR1 is SGHRS, CDR2 YFSETQ. With 5 bases removed from V and 5 bases from J, the gap between germline ends came to 16 bases.

CDR3 sequence: CASSELTDNSPLHF. The DNA of the CDR3 is TGTGCCAGCAGTGAATTGACAGATAATTCACCCCTCCACTTT. The chain links TRBV25-1 to TRBJ1-6; D possibly corresponds to TRBD1 (5 bases). Trimming cost V 1 base and J 5 bases, with 6 bases left between them. This CDR3 is built from 14 residues. CDR1 and CDR2 (germline): MGHDK, SYGVNS.

The rearrangement links TRBV9 to TRBJ2-3; TRBD2 matches 7 bases. CDR1 is SGDLS and CDR2 is YYNGEE in the germline V gene. With 3 bases clipped from V and 1 base from J, the junction kept 8 bases outside the gene matches. The CDR3 sequence is 16 residues long. In DNA form, the CDR3 reads TGTGCCAGCAGCGCCCCAAAGGCGGGGGGCACAGATACGCAGTATTTT. Amino acids: CASSAPKAGGTDTQYF.

The V gene is TRBV15, the J gene TRBJ2-7; tentative D call: TRBD1 (5 bases). Trimming cost V 0 bases and J 5 bases, with 26 bases left between them. CDR1 and CDR2 (germline): LNHNV, YYDKDF (reference sequence). This CDR3 spans 19 amino acids. CDR3 in amino acids: CATSRDQIGVRGAGDEQYV. The CDR3 nucleotides read TGTGCCACCAGCAGAGATCAGATTGGAGTAAGGGGCGCTGGAGACGAGCAGTACGTC.

This clone has just a few counts. For the CDR3, the DNA is TGCGCCAGCAGCCAAGTAGGGGACGGCTACACCTTC. This encodes CASSQVGDGYTF. V gene TRBV4-3 combines with J gene TRBJ1-2; possibly TRBD1 for D (5 bases). Trimming pared 1 base from V and 8 bases from J, leaving 8 bases between. The CDR3 length is 12 residues. The germline gives CDR1 LGHNA, CDR2 YSLEER.

J is TRBJ1-3 and V is TRBV19; D remains unclear. The germline V and J ends were trimmed by 8 bases and 5 bases, with 10 bases remaining between them. There are 12 residues in the CDR3. Germline V lookup: CDR1 LNHDA, CDR2 SQIVND (reference sequence). The CDR3 bases are TGTGCCAGTCCGGACCGAAGAAACACCATATATTTT. Protein product: CASPDRRNTIYF.

This clone came up a few times. V is TRBV7-9 and J is TRBJ1-2; the D is unclear. This CDR3 spans 12 amino acids. CDR1 is SEHNR, CDR2 FQNEAQ, per germline (reference sequence). Deletions cut 7 bases from V and 2 bases from J, with 8 bases between. CDR3 protein: CASTKVNYGYTF. The CDR3 coding sequence is TGTGCCAGCACCAAAGTAAACTATGGCTACACCTTC. The full variable domain, in which reference TRBV7-9 and TRBJ1-2 provide the parts outside the CDR3, is DTGVSQNPRHKITKRGQNVTFRCDPISEHNRLYWYRQTLGQGPEFLTYFQNEAQLEKSRLLSDRFSAERPKGSFSTLEIQRTEQGDSAMYLCASTKVNYGYTFGSGTRLTVV.